Each of the 31 T cell receptor beta chains below was sequenced from the same sample in a study of T cells in Graves' hyperthyroidism and ophthalmopathy. Amplified regions were TCR beta CDR3 sequences from RNA transcripts. During a first-round RT-PCR of the TCR CDR3, the HTBI primer set was used. Via MiXCR, TCRdb re-called the multiplex PCR reads, giving one row per CDR3 protein. The data contain 750,000 to 900,000 distinct CDR3 sequences, over 35% of them seen just once; the ten biggest clones take up around 9.3%. Material: blood. Receptors originate from a young man with Graves' hyperthyroidism.

The gene calls are TRBV7-9 and TRBJ1-1, with D possibly being TRBD1 (6 bases). Trimming stripped 6 bases from V and 11 bases from J, with 19 bases between. This CDR3 contains 13 residues. Germline assignment: CDR1 SEHNR and CDR2 FQNEAQ (reference sequence). CDR3 DNA: TGTGCCAGCAGTGATTCTATGAAAGGGGGGGCTTTCTTT. Translating gives CASSDSMKGGAFF.

The sample holds many counts of this clonotype. The V gene is TRBV9, the J gene TRBJ1-2; D is unclear. Trimming pared 0 bases from V and 8 bases from J, leaving 17 bases between. CDR1 and CDR2 from the germline V gene are SGDLS and YYNGEE. The CDR3 length is 15 residues. CDR3 sequence: CASSVDVSPLGGYTF. The CDR3 DNA reads as TGTGCCAGCAGCGTAGATGTCAGCCCATTGGGGGGCTACACCTTC.

This clonotype occurred a few times. The chain is built from TRBV6-5 and TRBJ2-7; TRBD2 matches at 8 bases. CDR3 size: 15 residues. The germline gives CDR1 MNHEY, CDR2 SVGAGI. Unmatched junction bases numbered 9, after V lost 5 bases and J lost 3 bases. The CDR3 loop is CASSESGSGVYEQYF. The CDR3 DNA follows: TGTGCCAGCAGTGAGAGCGGGAGCGGTGTCTACGAGCAGTACTTC.

The chain joins TRBV2 to TRBJ1-2, with a possible D match to TRBD1 (5 bases). Germline V CDR1 and CDR2: SNHLY, FYNNEI. The CDR3 runs to 12 residues. V was shortened by 5 bases and J by 10 bases, with 14 bases between the two germline ends. The CDR3 DNA sequence: TGTGCCAGCAGTTTACTGGGGGATGCCTACACCTTC. This sequence encodes CASSLLGDAYTF. Using reference TRBV2 and TRBJ1-2 for the parts outside the CDR3, the full variable domain is EPEVTQTPSHQVTQMGQEVILRCVPISNHLYFYWYRQILGQKVEFLVSFYNNEISEKSEIFDDQFSVERPDGSNFTLKIRSTKLEDSAMYFCASSLLGDAYTFGSGTRLTVV.

The rearrangement links TRBV7-9 to TRBJ1-6; D uncertain. Trimming removed 5 bases from V and 8 bases from J, with 16 bases in between. Germline CDR1 is SEHNR and CDR2 is FQNEAQ (reference sequence). This CDR3 has 15 amino acids. The CDR3 nucleotides are TGTGCCAGCAGCCCTGGCGGCCGCCCGGATTCACCCCTCCACTTT. It specifies CASSPGGRPDSPLHF.

Ten or more counts support this clonotype. The rearrangement joins TRBV6-5 to TRBJ2-6, with D hard to call. The CDR3 is 14 amino acids. CDR1 and CDR2 (germline): MNHEY, SVGAGI. Trimming stripped 6 bases from V and 0 bases from J, with 6 bases between. CDR3 sequence reads: CASREFSGANVLTF. In nucleotides, the CDR3 is TGTGCCAGCAGGGAATTCTCTGGGGCCAACGTCCTGACTTTC.

The chain uses TRBV10-3 and TRBJ2-7; D call uncertain. Germline values: CDR1 ENHRY, CDR2 SYGVKD. The CDR3 covers 14 residues. V was clipped by 3 bases and J by 4 bases, with 13 bases between them. The CDR3 DNA is TGTGCCATCAGTGATAAGGGTGACCCTTACGAGCAGTACTTC. The encoded protein is CAISDKGDPYEQYF.

Many counts were recorded for this clonotype. This chain joins TRBV19 and TRBJ2-7; possible D gene TRBD1, 6 bases. Trimming shortened V by 6 bases and J by 0 bases, and 9 bases separated the two germline ends. This CDR3 contains 13 residues. Per germline, CDR1 LNHDA and CDR2 SQIVND (reference sequence). The CDR3 nucleotides read TGTGCCAGTAGGGACAGAGTCTCCTACGAGCAGTACTTC. Translated, it gives CASRDRVSYEQYF. Variable domain in full (rest from reference TRBV19 and TRBJ2-7): DGGITQSPKYLFRKEGQNVTLSCEQNLNHDAMYWYRQDPGQGLRLIYYSQIVNDFQKGDIAEGYSVSREKKESFPLTVTSAQKNPTAFYLCASRDRVSYEQYFGPGTRLTVT.

With regard to this clonotype: Given a much more abundant clone one base away, this may be a read error. The chain recombines TRBV7-3 with TRBJ1-3; TRBD1 is a possible D gene (5 bases). V lost 5 bases, J lost 3 bases, and 17 bases lay in between. The CDR3 is made up of 16 amino acids. Germline CDR1 reads SGHTA; CDR2 reads FQGTGA. CDR3 sequence: CASSRTGGTRGNTIYF. CDR3 in DNA: TGTGCCAGCAGCCGCACCGGGGGGACGCGTGGAAACACCATATATTTT.

The chain links TRBV7-2 to TRBJ1-2; D is ambiguous. The length of the CDR3 is 11 residues. V gave up 5 bases and J gave up 11 bases, with 12 bases separating them. Per the germline V gene, CDR1 is SGHTA and CDR2 is FQGNSA. CDR3 amino acids: CASSPTDGYTF. In DNA, the CDR3 is TGTGCCAGCAGCCCGACGGACGGATACACCTTC.

This clonotype occurred many times. This chain uses TRBV29-1 with TRBJ2-2; 12 nucleotides agree with TRBD2. The germline CDR1 and CDR2 sequences are SQVTM and ANQGSEA. This CDR3 has 14 residues. Trimming took 5 bases from V and 3 from J; bases not matched to a gene: 1. The CDR3 here is CSVSSGRDTGELFF. The DNA of the CDR3 is TGCAGCGTTTCTAGCGGGAGGGACACCGGGGAGCTGTTTTTT.

V usage is TRBV6-5 and J usage is TRBJ2-5; 7 bases line up with TRBD2. The V gene end was trimmed by 0 bases and the J gene end by 5 bases; junction bases not matched to a gene: 6. CDR3 length: 15 residues. Germline V CDR1 and CDR2: MNHEY, SVGAGI. The CDR3 DNA reads as TGTGCCAGCAGTTACTCGGGACTAACATGGGAGACCCAGTACTTC. The encoded protein is CASSYSGLTWETQYF.

This clonotype occurred a few times. J is TRBJ1-5 and V is TRBV28; D not resolved. CDR1 and CDR2 (germline): MDHEN, SYDVKM. This CDR3 region has 17 residues. V lost 6 bases, J lost 6 bases, and 24 bases lay in between. The CDR3 spells CASSPTGPGVVGQPQHF. Here the CDR3 DNA reads TGTGCCAGCAGCCCCACGGGCCCCGGGGTAGTAGGTCAGCCCCAGCATTTT.

The chain is built from TRBV4-1 and TRBJ1-2; no definite D call. Germline CDR1 is MGHRA and CDR2 is YSYEKL. The length of the CDR3 is 15 residues. V lost 6 bases, J lost 6 bases, and 20 bases lay in between. The CDR3, as DNA: TGCGCCAGCAGGTTGACGCGAAATACAGATCATGGCTACACCTTC. It specifies CASRLTRNTDHGYTF.

The chain has TRBV7-8 and TRBJ2-3; a weak D match, TRBD2 (8 bases). V lost 7 bases and J 2 bases, leaving 19 bases between the germline ends. The CDR3 covers 16 residues. Germline-derived CDR1 and CDR2 are SGHVS and FQNEAQ. The DNA of the CDR3 is TGTGCCAGCAAGGGGACTAGGGGGCACCTCACAGATACGCAGTATTTT. Its protein is CASKGTRGHLTDTQYF.

Many counts were recorded for this clonotype. This rearrangement joins TRBV2 to TRBJ2-7; the D gene is possibly TRBD1 (6 bases). The V gene lost 7 bases and the J gene lost 4 bases, with 17 bases spanning the gap. The V gene's germline CDR1 is SNHLY and CDR2 FYNNEI. The CDR3 totals 14 residues. The CDR3 DNA reads TGTGCCAGCATCTCACTACGGACAGTATACGAGCAGTACTTC. This encodes CASISLRTVYEQYF.

This clonotype was picked up a small number of times. The gene calls are TRBV6-5 and TRBJ1-1; maybe TRBD1 (6 bases). The CDR3 covers 14 residues. Trimming removed 6 bases at V and 4 bases at J, with 15 bases between. Germline CDR1 and CDR2: MNHEY and SVGAGI. The chain's CDR3 is CASRQDRLATEAFF. DNA for the CDR3: TGTGCCAGCAGACAAGACAGGTTGGCCACTGAAGCTTTCTTT.

This clonotype was seen more than once but under ten times. The chain uses TRBV9 and TRBJ1-3; weak D call: TRBD1 (5 bases). Germline CDR1 SGDLS, CDR2 YYNGEE. The CDR3 length is 15 residues. Trimming took off 3 bases at V and 2 bases at J, with 12 bases between the two ends. CDR3 nucleotides: TGTGCCAGCAGCGCCGGCAGGGAGGCTGGAAACACCATATATTTT. This encodes CASSAGREAGNTIYF.

CDR3 DNA: TGTGCCAGCAGTTACGCGCACGACTACGAGCAGTACTTC. Its protein is CASSYAHDYEQYF. This chain links TRBV6-2 or TRBV6-3 with TRBJ2-7; D not certain. The germline V and J ends were trimmed by 2 bases and 3 bases, with 8 bases remaining between them. In germline, CDR1 is MNHEY, CDR2 SVGEGT. CDR3 length equals 13 residues.

This clonotype was seen a few times. This chain uses TRBV4-1 with TRBJ2-7, with 9 bases aligning to TRBD1. Germline lookup yields CDR1 MGHRA and CDR2 YSYEKL. CDR3 length: 13 residues. V gave up 3 bases and J gave up 5 bases; unmatched junction bases: 2. The CDR3 coding sequence is TGCGCCAGCAGCCAGGACAGGGGACACGAGCAGTACTTC. Encoded protein: CASSQDRGHEQYF.

In regard to this clonotype: A single base separates this from a much larger clone, so it may be a read error. The CDR3 loop is CASSAPGDTGELFF. The DNA of the CDR3 is TGTGCCAGCAGTGCACCAGGAGACACCGGGGAGCTGTTTTTT. The chain joins TRBV12-3 or TRBV12-4 to TRBJ2-2; D unresolved. Trimming pared 5 bases from V and 3 bases from J, leaving 10 bases between. This CDR3 has 14 residues.

The CDR3 nucleotides read TGTGCCAGCAAAGTCGGCCTCCAACCCCAGCATTTT. Encoded protein: CASKVGLQPQHF. The rearrangement links TRBV6-5 to TRBJ1-5; D remains unclear. Germline V gene sequence: CDR1 MNHEY, CDR2 SVGAGI. This CDR3 is built from 12 residues. Trimming pared 7 bases from V and 10 bases from J, leaving 14 bases between.

The chain has TRBV6-6 and TRBJ1-2; no reliable D call. The CDR3 spans 13 residues. Germline-derived CDR1 and CDR2 are MNHNY and SVGAGI (reference sequence). Trimming removed 6 bases at V and 8 bases at J, with 16 bases between. CDR3 loop: CASSPQMEAGYTF. DNA for the CDR3: TGTGCCAGCAGCCCACAGATGGAGGCGGGCTACACCTTC.

This clonotype was counted ten times or more. The chain carries TRBV7-9 and TRBJ1-4, with D perhaps matching TRBD1 (6 bases). The CDR3 is made up of 14 amino acids. The V gene's germline CDR1 is SEHNR and CDR2 FQNEAQ (reference sequence). Trimming cost V 5 bases and J 8 bases, with 15 bases left between them. The DNA for the CDR3 is TGTGCCAGCAGCCCCAAGGGGGGTCGGGAAAAACTGTTTTTT. Translated: CASSPKGGREKLFF.

The CDR3 here is CASSPRTGTNTGELFF. CDR3 bases: TGTGCCAGCAGCCCAAGGACAGGGACTAACACCGGGGAGCTGTTTTTT. This sequence joins TRBV2 and TRBJ2-2; the match to TRBD1 covers 8 bases. CDR1 and CDR2 from the germline V gene are SNHLY and FYNNEI. Unmatched junction bases numbered 8, after V lost 6 bases and J lost 2 bases. The CDR3 covers 16 residues.

In its sample, this clonotype was seen a few times. A much more abundant neighbour one base away suggests this may be a read error. The chain uses TRBV2 and TRBJ2-5; no clear D. V lost 3 bases to trimming and J lost 2 bases, with 10 bases between them. The CDR3 loop spans 14 amino acids. Germline CDR1 is SNHLY and CDR2 is FYNNEI. CDR3 sequence reads: CASSELAKQETQYF. The CDR3 DNA sequence: TGTGCCAGCAGTGAGCTGGCTAAACAAGAGACCCAGTACTTC.

With respect to this clonotype: A much larger clone differs by one base, so this may be a read error. Given the absence of the conserved phenylalanine or tryptophan at the CDR3 end, a read error is likely. The V and J genes are TRBV7-9 and TRBJ2-7, with D unclear. V dropped 2 bases and J dropped 2 bases, with 7 bases sitting between them. This CDR3 is 13 amino acids long. Germline CDR1 reads SEHNR; CDR2 reads FQNEAQ (reference sequence). The CDR3 here is CASSLHRAYEQYL. CDR3 in DNA: TGTGCCAGCAGCTTACACCGGGCCTACGAGCAGTACCTC.

In the case of this clonotype: This may come from a read error, since a much larger clone is one base off. This sequence joins TRBV7-6 and TRBJ1-1; 7 bases are a match to TRBD1. Losses at the gene ends were 5 bases for V and 10 bases for J; bases not matched to a gene: 13. CDR1 and CDR2 from the germline V gene are SGHVS and FNYEAQ. This CDR3 contains 14 residues. The CDR3 DNA sequence: TGTGCCAGCAGCCCTCCGACAGGGAACCCTGGAGCTTTCTTT. This translates into CASSPPTGNPGAFF.

In its sample, this clonotype was seen a few times. V and J are TRBV20-1 and TRBJ2-7; TRBD1 is a possible D gene (6 bases). Deletions cut 3 bases from V and 8 bases from J, with 23 bases between. The germline CDR1 and CDR2 sequences are DFQATT and SNEGSKA (reference sequence). This CDR3 spans 15 amino acids. The DNA for the CDR3 is TGCAGTGCTAGGCCCTTACAGGGAACGGCGTACAAGCAGTACTTC. Translation: CSARPLQGTAYKQYF.

V usage is TRBV20-1 and J usage is TRBJ1-1; D is unclear. With 4 bases removed from V and 4 bases from J, the gap between germline ends came to 10 bases. The CDR3 extends over 12 amino acids. Looked up from germline, CDR1 is DFQATT and CDR2 is SNEGSKA (reference sequence). CDR3 residues: CSATTMSTEAFF. Written as DNA, the CDR3 is TGCAGTGCTACCACGATGAGCACTGAAGCTTTCTTT.

V is TRBV5-5 and J is TRBJ2-5; 8 bases match TRBD1. J was trimmed by 3 bases and V by 3 bases; bases with no gene match: 4. Looked up from germline, CDR1 is SGHKS and CDR2 is YYEKEE (reference sequence). CDR3 size: 14 residues. CDR3 in amino acids: CASSSMTGEETQYF. In DNA form, the CDR3 reads TGTGCCAGCAGCTCAATGACAGGGGAAGAGACCCAGTACTTC.